This T cell receptor beta chain derives from a study of T cell repertoires in cytomegalovirus infection. Broader study findings: Based on cumulative public TCR beta family frequency, carriers of CMV plus the relevant HLA were identified. HLA-C-restricted TCR beta clonotypes specific for CMV led the ex vivo response.

The CDR3 is made up of 15 amino acids. Looked up from germline, CDR1 is MDHEN and CDR2 is SYDVKM. V dropped 5 bases and J dropped 4; count of bases not matched to a gene: 8. For this clonotype: Its matching antigen is unknown.

TCRdb itself ran the reads through MiXCR, one entry per CDR3 protein. Seen here are hundreds of thousands of distinct CDR3 sequences, 15% to 20% observed once, and the top ten hold about 11%. Sequenced: PBMCs. The chain couples TRBV28 to TRBJ1-3; 7 bases are a match to TRBD1. The receptor's source is a human donor in good health (CMV status not recorded). Some clones in this sample may be carry-over from other donors' samples. The CDR3: CASSLRDSPGNTIYF. For the CDR3, the DNA is TGTGCCAGCAGTCTCAGGGACAGTCCGGGAAACACCATATATTTT.